A selection of T cell receptor beta chains follows, all from one sample in a study of patients and donors after allogeneic stem cell transplantation. TCRdb re-derived calls from the RT-PCR reads in MiXCR, one entry per CDR3 protein. The data hold tens of thousands of distinct CDR3 sequences, with 4.5% to 5% observed a single time. Sequencing input: blood, either unsorted or a sorted T cell fraction (not recorded which). The receptors here all came from a human donor who was either an allogeneic HSCT recipient or a stem cell or donor lymphocyte infusion donor (not recorded which). It is not recorded whose cells these are; they may come from a transplant donor. Both conserved end residues are part of each CDR3. A D gene is named only where the DNA matches it firmly. Not all rows give a size; the values are once, few, many and, for expanded clones, a class.

V	J	size	D	DNA	CDR3
TRBV12-5	TRBJ2-7	many	TRBD2	TGTGCTAGTGGTTTGGTACTGGCTAGCGGTCCCTACGAGCAGTACTTC	CASGLVLASGPYEQYF
TRBV9	TRBJ2-3	many	NA	TGTGCCAGCAGCGTAGCGGCGAGCCGGGATACGCAGTATTTT	CASSVAASRDTQYF
TRBV28	TRBJ2-5	many	TRBD2	TGTGCCAGCAAAAAGGAGCGGGAGGTACGACAAGAGACCCAGTACTTC	CASKKEREVRQETQYF
TRBV20-1	TRBJ2-1	NA	TRBD2	TGCAGTGCTAGAGGTGCGGGGGGGGTAGAGCAGTTCTTC	CSARGAGGVEQFF
TRBV12-3/TRBV12-4	TRBJ2-2	many	NA	TGTGCCAGCAGTCAACTAGGCCCCTGGGCCGGGGAGCTGTTTTTT	CASSQLGPWAGELFF
TRBV7-9	TRBJ1-1	many	NA	TGTGCCAGCAGCCTCAGAGGCGGGATGAACACTGAAGCTTTCTTT	CASSLRGGMNTEAFF
TRBV6-2/TRBV6-3	TRBJ2-1	many	NA	TGTGCCAGCGGATCAAAAGCGGCTAGCTCCTACAATGAGCAGTTCTTC	CASGSKAASSYNEQFF
TRBV7-9	TRBJ2-1	many	NA	TGTGCCAGCAGCGATAGGGGTCAGGGTTCGAATGAGCAGTTCTTC	CASSDRGQGSNEQFF
TRBV3-1	TRBJ1-2	many	NA	TGTGCCAGCAGCCCAAAGGGGAACTATGGCTACACCTTC	CASSPKGNYGYTF
TRBV7-9	TRBJ2-3	many	NA	TGTGCCACCCCCTTGACCACAGATACGCAGTATTTT	CATPLTTDTQYF
TRBV7-7	TRBJ2-2	NA	NA	TGTGCTAGCAGCTTAGATGCGGTCGGGGAGCTGTTTTTT	CASSLDAVGELFF
TRBV2	TRBJ1-1	NA	NA	TGTGCCAGCAGTCGCGATATGAACACTGAAGCTTTCTTT	CASSRDMNTEAFF
TRBV28	TRBJ1-2	many	NA	TGTGCCAGTAGAAGTGGGGCGACAGGCTATTATGGCTACACCTTC	CASRSGATGYYGYTF
TRBV3-1	TRBJ2-7	many	TRBD1	TGTGCCAGCAGCCAAGAGGGACAGGGCCCCCGGAGGTACTACGAGCAGTACTTC	CASSQEGQGPRRYYEQYF
TRBV6-1	TRBJ2-7	NA	TRBD2	TGTGCCAGCAGCCAGCGGGGACTTCGGTACGAGCAGTACTTC	CASSQRGLRYEQYF
TRBV29-1	TRBJ1-2	many	NA	TGCAGCGTTGAGGCGATAGGTGGCTACACCTTC	CSVEAIGGYTF
TRBV12-3/TRBV12-4	TRBJ2-5	many	NA	TGTGCCAGCAGTTTAATACAGGGAGGGATAGAGACCCAGTACTTC	CASSLIQGGIETQYF
TRBV14	TRBJ1-4	NA	NA	TGTGCCAGCAGCCGAGGGACATCCGGTGGGGAAAAACTGTTTTTT	CASSRGTSGGEKLFF
TRBV20-1	TRBJ2-7	NA	TRBD2	TGCAGTGCTACCGGACTAGCGGAAGAGCAGTACTTC	CSATGLAEEQYF
TRBV14	TRBJ2-2	many	NA	TGTGCCAGCAGCCAAGATCGACGACAAAACTTCGGGGAGCTGTTTTTT	CASSQDRRQNFGELFF